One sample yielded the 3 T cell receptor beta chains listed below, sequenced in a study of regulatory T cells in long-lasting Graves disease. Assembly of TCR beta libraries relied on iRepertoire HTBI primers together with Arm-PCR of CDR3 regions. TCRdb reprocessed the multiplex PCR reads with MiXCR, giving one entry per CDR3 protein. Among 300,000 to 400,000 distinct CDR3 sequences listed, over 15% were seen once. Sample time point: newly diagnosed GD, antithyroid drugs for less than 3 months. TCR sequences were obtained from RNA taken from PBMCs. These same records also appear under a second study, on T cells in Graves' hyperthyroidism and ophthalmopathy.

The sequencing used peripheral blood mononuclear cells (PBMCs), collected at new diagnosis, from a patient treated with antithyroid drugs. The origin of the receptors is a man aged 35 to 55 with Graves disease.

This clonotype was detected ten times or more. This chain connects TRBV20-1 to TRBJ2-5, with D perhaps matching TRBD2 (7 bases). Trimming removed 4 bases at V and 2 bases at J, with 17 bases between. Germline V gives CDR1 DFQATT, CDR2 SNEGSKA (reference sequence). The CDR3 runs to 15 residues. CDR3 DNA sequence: TGCAGTGCTACCCCGAGGACTAGGGGGCAAGAGACCCAGTACTTC. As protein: CSATPRTRGQETQYF.

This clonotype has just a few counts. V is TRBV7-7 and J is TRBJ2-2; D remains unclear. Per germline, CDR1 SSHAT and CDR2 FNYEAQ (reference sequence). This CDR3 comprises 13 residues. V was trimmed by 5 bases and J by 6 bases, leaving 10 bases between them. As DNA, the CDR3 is TGTGCCAGCAGCAAAGAGGTCTCCGGGGAGCTGTTTTTT. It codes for CASSKEVSGELFF.

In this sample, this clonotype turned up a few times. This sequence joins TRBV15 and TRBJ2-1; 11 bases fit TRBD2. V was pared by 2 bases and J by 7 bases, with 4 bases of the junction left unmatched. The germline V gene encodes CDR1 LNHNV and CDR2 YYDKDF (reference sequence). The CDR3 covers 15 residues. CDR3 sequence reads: CATSRLSGGVNEQFF. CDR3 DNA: TGTGCCACCAGCAGACTTAGCGGGGGGGTAAATGAGCAGTTCTTC. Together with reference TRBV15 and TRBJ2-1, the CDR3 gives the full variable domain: DAMVIQNPRYQVTQFGKPVTLSCSQTLNHNVMYWYQQKSSQAPKLLFHYYDKDFNNEADTPDNFQSRRPNTSFCFLDIRSPGLGDTAMYLCATSRLSGGVNEQFFGPGTRLTVL.